The 15 T cell receptor beta chains given below trace back to one sample, sequenced in a study of CD8+ T cells in alopecia areata. RNA, once extracted, was reverse transcribed into cDNA for use as the sequencing template. Profiled with immunoSEQ multiplex PCR; TCRdb holds only in-frame clones, not every one. The repertoire consists of around 100,000 clones, none detected only once. The sequenced sample consisted of lesional skin. The receptors shown here come from a C3H/HeJ mouse with alopecia areata. The strain is characterized by the MHC haplotype H2-k.

This clone appeared a few times. Genes here carry mouse names. The CDR3 end is not reached by the read, which stops 4 residues before it; the germline J gene fills it in. V is TRBV1 and J is TRBJ1-1; tentative D call: TRBD1 (6 bases). The V gene lost 0 bases and the J gene lost 1 base, with 12 bases spanning the gap. The length of the CDR3 is 16 residues. Germline V gene sequence: CDR1 NSQYPW, CDR2 LRSPGD (reference sequence). Here the CDR3 reads CTCSADLGGANTEVFF. The covered CDR3 bases are TGCACCTGCAGTGCAGATTTGGGGGGCGCGAACACA.

As to this clone: Germline and genes here are mouse. The CDR3 bases that were read are TGTGCCAGCAGTGACGCGGACAGGGGCCTTAGTCAAAAC. As protein: CASSDADRGLSQN. Given in full, the CDR3 is CASSDADRGLSQNTLYF. This sequence joins TRBV13-3 and TRBJ2-4; 9 nucleotides line up with TRBD1. Read sequence stops 4 residues before the CDR3 end, and the germline J gene provides the missing end. CDR1 and CDR2 from the germline V gene are NNHDY and SYVADS. With 2 bases clipped from V and 0 bases from J, the junction kept 7 bases outside the gene matches. The CDR3 sequence is 17 residues long.

This clone came up a few times. Mouse gene names and germline throughout. The CDR3 goes on 4 residues after the read ends, and that part is filled in from the germline J gene. V gene TRBV19 combines with J gene TRBJ2-7; TRBD1 might be the D (6 bases). Germline V gene data show CDR1 as FNHDT and CDR2 as SITEND (reference sequence). This CDR3 has 13 residues. The sequenced CDR3 bases are TGTGCCAGCAGTAATCGGGACAATTAT. It encodes CASSNRDNY. The full CDR3 protein is CASSNRDNYEQYF.

This clone showed up many times. Gene names denote mouse genes. Read sequence stops 4 residues before the CDR3 end, and the germline J gene provides the missing end. The chain links TRBV16 to TRBJ2-4, with D possibly being TRBD2 (6 bases). V was cut by 0 bases and J by 0 bases, with 7 bases left in between. The CDR3 is made up of 15 amino acids. Per germline, CDR1 SGHSA and CDR2 FRNQAP. The part of the CDR3 DNA that was read is TGTGCAAGCAGCTTAGACTGGGGTAGTCAAAAC. As protein: CASSLDWGSQN. The CDR3 in full is CASSLDWGSQNTLYF. The full variable domain, completed using reference TRBV16 and TRBJ2-4, is NAGVIQTPRHKVTGKGQEATLWCEPISGHSAVFWYRQTIVQGLEFLTYFRNQAPIDDSGMPKERFSAQMPNQSHSTLKIQSTQPQDSAVYLCASSLDWGSQNTLYFGAGTRLSVL.

Comments on this clone: Gene names are the mouse ones. The DNA ends 4 residues before the CDR3 does, and the rest of the CDR3 is filled in from the germline J gene. This chain uses TRBV31 with TRBJ2-2; perhaps TRBD2 as D (5 bases). Germline V gene sequence: CDR1 GKSSPN, CDR2 SITVG. CDR3 length equals 14 residues. Trimming shortened V by 4 bases and J by 0 bases, and 9 bases separated the two germline ends. The CDR3 DNA, read in part, is TGTGCCTGGAATGGGGTAGCAAACACCGGG. The encoded protein is CAWNGVANTG. In full, the CDR3 reads CAWNGVANTGQLYF.

This clone turned up a few times. Gene names are the mouse ones. The read stops 4 residues short of the end of the CDR3; the missing end is completed from the germline J gene. This chain uses TRBV1 with TRBJ2-1, with 12 bases identical to TRBD1. Losses at the gene ends were 6 bases for V and 6 bases for J; bases not matched to a gene: 6. Germline CDR1 reads NSQYPW; CDR2 reads LRSPGD (reference sequence). The CDR3 is 15 residues long. CDR3 loop: CTCSPGTGGLAEQFF. The CDR3 bases that were read are TGCACCTGCAGCCCCGGGACAGGGGGCCTTGCT. The full variable domain, with the rest looked up from reference TRBV1 and TRBJ2-1, is VTLLEQNPRWRLVPRGQAVNLRCILKNSQYPWMSWYQQDLQKQLQWLFTLRSPGDKEVKSLPGADYLATRVTDTELRLQVANMSQGRTLYCTCSPGTGGLAEQFFGPGTRLTVL.

This clone showed up just a few times. Gene names follow the mouse nomenclature. The CDR3 end falls 4 residues outside the read, so it is completed with the germline J gene. The gene calls are TRBV13-3 and TRBJ1-1, with D maybe TRBD1 (6 bases). CDR1 is NNHDY, CDR2 SYVADS, per germline. This CDR3 contains 14 residues. Trimming left V 5 bases short and J 1 base short, with 12 bases between. CDR3 DNA (partial): TGTGCCAGCAGGACCGGGACAAAAAACACA. Residues: CASRTGTKNT. The full CDR3 protein reads CASRTGTKNTEVFF.

On this clone: The gene names here belong to mouse. The observed sequence ends 4 residues before the CDR3 terminus, with the missing tail filled in from the germline J gene. The rearrangement links TRBV1 to TRBJ2-7; 12 bases match TRBD2. The trim removed 3 bases at V and 2 bases at J, leaving 5 bases unmatched. Germline V gene data show CDR1 as NSQYPW and CDR2 as LRSPGD (reference sequence). The CDR3 runs 16 residues. This CDR3 is CTCSALRTGGAYEQYF. CDR3 DNA, as far as it was read: TGCACCTGCAGTGCTCTCCGGACTGGGGGGGCCTAT.

Points on this clone: Gene names are mouse gene names. Sequencing ends 4 residues short of the CDR3 end; the germline J gene provides the rest. This chain connects TRBV1 to TRBJ2-1, with 11 positions matching TRBD2. This CDR3 has 16 amino acids. CDR1 and CDR2 (germline): NSQYPW, LRSPGD (reference sequence). Trimming took 4 bases from V and 4 from J; bases not matched to a gene: 6. The DNA read from the CDR3 is TGCACCTGCAGTGACTGGGGGGGCGCGAGGTATGCT. Translated: CTCSDWGGARYA. The complete CDR3 reads CTCSDWGGARYAEQFF.

Worth noting for this clone: The genes and germline here are from mouse. The read gets to within 4 residues of the CDR3 end, and the germline J gene fills in the rest. The V and J genes are TRBV13-3 and TRBJ2-4, with TRBD1 matching 7 bases. V shed 5 bases and J 0 bases; nucleotides not matched to a gene: 9. Germline values: CDR1 NNHDY, CDR2 SYVADS. The CDR3 covers 16 residues. CDR3 in amino acids: CASSPTGERSQNTLYF. The part of the CDR3 DNA that was read is TGTGCCAGCAGCCCTACAGGGGAGAGGAGTCAAAAC.

In the case of this clone: Gene names are mouse gene names. CDR3 DNA, as far as it was read: TGTGCTAGCTCCGGACAGGCAAACACCGGG. Protein product: CASSGQANTG. The full CDR3 protein reads CASSGQANTGQLYF. The chain has TRBV17 and TRBJ2-2, with TRBD1 identical over 7 bases. The CDR3 end is not reached by the read, which stops 4 residues before it; the germline J gene fills it in. The CDR3 loop spans 14 amino acids. Per germline, CDR1 MNHDT and CDR2 YYDKIL. The ends lost 8 bases at V and 0 bases at J; junction bases unmatched: 3.

Points on this clone: At residue 12, TCRdb's protein disagrees with the DNA translation; the protein shown here derives from the DNA. Gene names are the mouse ones. The DNA ends 3 residues before the CDR3 does, and the rest of the CDR3 is filled in from the germline J gene. The chain joins TRBV1 to TRBJ1-6, with 7 bases fitting TRBD1. TRBJ1-6 is reported as an ORF; its role is uncertain. CDR1 and CDR2 (germline): NSQYPW, LRSPGD (reference sequence). V dropped 5 bases and J dropped 3; count of bases not matched to a gene: 4. This CDR3 is 15 amino acids long. CDR3 protein: CTCSSRQGYNSPLYF. The sequenced CDR3 bases are TGCACCTGCAGTAGCCGACAGGGCTATAATTCGCCC.

About this clone: Gene labels here are mouse ones. The read is 4 residues too short to cover the CDR3 end, so that end is filled in from the germline J gene. The chain joins TRBV29 to TRBJ2-3; D remains unclear. With 1 base removed from V and 0 bases from J, the gap between germline ends came to 5 bases. The CDR3 is made up of 14 amino acids. Germline loops: CDR1 MSHET, CDR2 SYDVDS. The chain's CDR3 is CASSLLSSAETLYF. Incomplete CDR3 DNA: TGTGCTAGCAGTTTATTGTCTAGTGCAGAA.

About this clone itself: The gene symbols are mouse symbols. The read ends 4 residues early relative to the CDR3; the germline J gene fills the gap. This rearrangement joins TRBV17 to TRBJ2-7, with TRBD1 matching 7 bases. V trimming: 0 bases; J trimming: 3 bases; junction bases outside the gene matches: 5. Germline V gene lookup returns CDR1 MNHDT and CDR2 YYDKIL. The CDR3 length is 15 residues. The sequenced CDR3 bases are TGTGCTAGCAGTAGAGAGCAGGGGGAGGTCTAT. It yields the protein CASSREQGEVY. The entire CDR3 reads CASSREQGEVYEQYF.

As for this clone: Gene labels here are mouse ones. The read ends 4 residues early relative to the CDR3; the germline J gene fills the gap. The gene calls are TRBV13-3 and TRBJ2-4; D uncertain. The CDR3 consists of 12 residues. Trimming removed 5 bases from V and 3 bases from J, with 7 bases in between. Germline V gene lookup returns CDR1 NNHDY and CDR2 SYVADS. CDR3 DNA (partial): TGTGCCAGCAGGCGTGGGCAAAAC. It is translated as CASRRGQN. The whole CDR3 sequence reads CASRRGQNTLYF.